This is a list of T cell receptor beta chains from one sample in a study of cytomegalovirus exposure and HLA in healthy donors. Sequenced by immunoSEQ multiplex PCR; TCRdb stores in-frame clones only, minus some. The data show 90,000 or so clones, 85% seen once. Specimen: PBMCs. All receptors derive from a man aged 18 to 30 in good health and CMV-seropositive. Each CDR3 is given with its conserved first and last residue. The order of the fields is CDR3 protein, CDR3 DNA, D gene, CDR3 length, V gene, J gene, clone size. D genes are given only for firm matches. A row's size may be missing; if present it is once, few, many or a size class.

CASSPRGAGGLGGQETQYF	TGTGCCAGCAGCCCGAGGGGGGCAGGGGGCCTCGGCGGCCAAGAGACCCAGTACTTC	TRBD1	19	TRBV9	TRBJ2-5	.
CASSRPMNTEAFF	TGTGCCAGCAGCCGTCCTATGAACACTGAAGCTTTCTTT	.	13	TRBV6-5	TRBJ1-1	.
CASSQDRVTQYF	TGCGCCAGCAGCCAAGATCGGGTGACCCAGTACTTC	.	12	TRBV4-1	TRBJ2-5	.
CASSLNLAGMDEQYF	TGTGCCAGCAGTTTAAACCTAGCAGGTATGGACGAGCAGTACTTC	.	15	TRBV27	TRBJ2-7	.
CASSWGGGAEKLFF	TGTGCCAGCAGCTGGGGCGGGGGGGCTGAAAAACTGTTTTTT	.	14	TRBV5-6	TRBJ1-4	.
CASSQAYYRGAETQYF	TGCGCCAGCAGCCAAGCGTATTACAGGGGCGCGGAGACCCAGTACTTC	TRBD1	16	TRBV4-1	TRBJ2-5	.
CASSNWDRGVETEAFF	TGTGCCAGCAGTAACTGGGACAGGGGAGTGGAAACTGAAGCTTTCTTT	TRBD1	16	TRBV28	TRBJ1-1	.
CASSLRVAGEGETQYF	TGTGCCAGCAGCTTAAGGGTAGCGGGAGAGGGTGAGACCCAGTACTTC	TRBD2	16	TRBV7-2	TRBJ2-5	.
CASSHSENTGELFF	TGTGCCAGCAGCCATAGCGAGAACACCGGGGAGCTGTTTTTT	.	14	TRBV7-3	TRBJ2-2	.
CASSEGSRVNIQYF	TGTGCCAGCAGTGAAGGGAGCAGGGTGAACATTCAGTACTTC	.	14	TRBV6-1	TRBJ2-4	.
CSVEEGQQYYGYTF	TGCAGCGTTGAAGAGGGACAGCAATACTATGGCTACACCTTC	TRBD1	14	TRBV29-1	TRBJ1-2	.
CASSGLAGGGNEQFF	TGTGCCAGTAGTGGACTAGCGGGAGGAGGCAATGAGCAGTTCTTC	TRBD2	15	TRBV19	TRBJ2-1	.
CASSEQGNQPQHF	TGTGCCAGCAGCGAACAGGGAAATCAGCCCCAGCATTTT	.	13	TRBV2	TRBJ1-5	.
CASSLSGLGTQYF	TGTGCCAGCAGCTTGTCGGGTCTGGGTACGCAGTATTTT	.	13	TRBV7-6	TRBJ2-3	.
CASSPPVGGGLGGELFF	TGTGCCAGCAGCCCCCCCGTCGGCGGGGGGCTAGGCGGGGAGCTGTTTTTT	TRBD2	17	TRBV9	TRBJ2-2	once
CASSLKLMGQGAYGYTF	TGTGCCAGCAGCTTAAAATTAATGGGACAGGGTGCCTATGGCTACACCTTC	TRBD1	17	TRBV5-4	TRBJ1-2	.
CASTPSRLAGYNEQFF	TGTGCCAGCACCCCCAGCAGGCTAGCTGGCTACAATGAGCAGTTCTTC	.	16	TRBV2	TRBJ2-1	.